This entry concerns a single TCR beta chain. This receptor's antigen is unknown. Qualities for individual bases were not recorded, and no much larger clone is one base off. This record comes from a study of cytomegalovirus exposure and HLA in healthy donors (dated by TCRdb to between 2016 and 2019). Turning to the overall study: According to an earlier analysis of 587 of the donors, about 179 million T cells yielded 120 million or so unique TCR beta sequences and around 300 Gb of sequence data. A later analysis re-analyzed previously published TCR beta repertoires from approximately 670 donors and added high-resolution HLA genotyping to study TCR occurrence patterns. In a later genetic analysis, genome-wide SNP genotypes for 398 of the 666 donors were used, and that subset was treated as a discovery cohort. Using immunosequencing, the study profiled T cell repertoires from roughly 650 subjects and related those repertoires to cytomegalovirus serostatus. Rather than drawing on any new phenotypic data, the later analysis identified candidate immune exposures from TCR beta sequences and the way those sequences occurred across donors. To decide whether each TCR beta V gene segment behaved as functional or pseudogenic, an earlier analysis of approximately 620 of the donors relied on high-throughput TCR beta sequencing. Class I and class II HLA loci were covered by the typing at four-digit resolution. The number of donors typed differed by locus, with roughly 629-640 for A, B, C, DRB1 and DQB1, 522 for DQA1, 600 to 610 for DPA1, and around 460 for DPB1. Because of strong linkage in the cohort, four to six DR-DQ haplotypes were treated as single units for association and clustering. Every discovery cohort repertoire had been produced on one sequencing platform. On average, 235,054 unique TCR beta nucleotide sequences were sequenced per donor among more than 350 genotyped donors of the cohort, with roughly 19% of those sequences being non-productive. Alongside the repertoire data, information on donor age, sex, ethnicity and CMV serostatus was compiled. Among the roughly 400 genotyped donors, approximately 77% belonged to the genetic ancestry cluster associated with self-reported Caucasian donors. Besides the first cohort of around 700 subjects, a separate validation cohort made up of roughly 130 different subjects was used. To predict cytomegalovirus infection status, the study combined high-throughput TCR immunosequencing, statistical association of individual TCRs with disease status, and machine learning. The study aimed to test whether cataloging public T cell receptors could reveal signatures of past pathogen exposure. An early release that covered some 640 HLA-typed donors contained around 300 gigabases of sequencing data and around 80 million unique TCR sequences. Broad study findings and their caveats: In an earlier analysis of 587 of the donors, most TCR beta V segments were observed in productive rearrangements about 87% or about 30% of the time, broadly matching IMGT annotations. The authors suggested that the approach could potentially be generalized to other disease states and immunological phenotypes. A total of fewer than 200 TCR beta chains were listed by the study as associated with cytomegalovirus. Three of the identified cytomegalovirus-associated TCR beta chains were confirmed in vitro to be specific for cytomegalovirus antigens. Specific HLA alleles were associated with 15,000 to 20,000 TCR beta sequences at a false discovery rate of 0.05 in a later analysis. The classifier was reported to diagnose cytomegalovirus status with high specificity and sensitivity in both the original cohort and the validation cohort. A group of highly shared sequence variants was considered likely to be a technical artifact of the sequencing pipeline. Several of the top co-occurrence clusters appeared to be linked to parvovirus B19, influenza, CMV and Epstein-Barr virus, according to a later analysis. Some IMGT-functional V segments, including TRBV6-2 and TRBV6-3, could not be told apart with the 87-base-pair reads, so those segments were excluded. A later genetic analysis reported fewer N-insertions in productive TCRs among donors in an Asian-associated ancestry cluster than the approximately 700-donor mean. HLA typing was unavailable for some donors at each locus, so association tests used only the typed subset. Presence/absence analyses assumed roughly uniform sequencing depth across donors, an assumption that may not hold. In a later analysis, HLA-associated TCR beta chains were found to be more clonally expanded and to have lower generation probabilities than equally common non-associated chains. An association between a missense DCLRE1C variant and V-gene and J-gene trimming of TCR beta chains was found in a later genetic analysis and replicated in an independent cohort. A later analysis found that most CMV-associated TCR beta chains appeared HLA-restricted, with HLA associations seemingly driven largely by CMV exposure. Assigning TCR associations to individual alleles was difficult when HLA alleles, especially DR and DQ, strongly co-occurred. While some public TCRs were present in many individuals, most TCR sequences turned up only very rarely across donors. A further reported finding was that TCR beta sequences accurately predicted the HLA-A and HLA-B alleles for most subjects in the first cohort. For the cohort, immune exposure information was limited to CMV serostatus. In a later analysis, the rate of TCR association differed among HLA loci, with DRB1 alleles having the most associated TCRs and HLA-C alleles having the fewest. This cohort had only TCR beta chains sequenced, and the lack of alpha or paired-chain data limited which features could be detected. Because counts were too low, about 18 rarely observed V segments, including chromosome 9 orphons, were excluded from the earlier analysis of around 640 of the donors. Correlated functional status among segregating V segments might reflect linkage disequilibrium, but an unknown experimental factor could not be ruled out.

The cohort consisted of 650 to 700 healthy bone marrow donors. Cohort members were all nominally healthy when sampled, although unrecorded immune exposures were likely present. The donor was CMV seronegative and was included in the group of a few hundred seronegative cohort members. Every donor gave a peripheral blood sample, and the peripheral blood mononuclear cells from that sample were used for TCR beta sequencing. Genomic DNA extraction from the blood cell samples was performed with the Qiagen DNeasy Blood Extraction Kit. Preparation of the library involved the immunoSEQ multiplex PCR assay. For the multiplex PCR, a mixture combining 60 forward primers for TCR Vbeta segments and 13 reverse primers for TCR Jbeta segments was used. Amplification of the CDR3 region of rearranged TCR beta genes was performed with a multiplex PCR assay on genomic DNA. On the Illumina HiSeq System, the amplified TCR beta libraries were sequenced as 87-base-pair reads. From the authors' description of their analysis: A later analysis counted tens of millions of unique TCR beta chains across the 670 or so repertoires, and around 12 million of these chains were shared by at least two donors. Raw reads were error-corrected and collapsed into unique sequences with a nearest-neighbor algorithm that merged closely related sequences to remove PCR and sequencing errors. V, D and J gene segments were assigned by aligning CDR3 sequences to IMGT reference sequences. For a sequence to be retained, a match of at least six nucleotides was required to both a V gene segment and a J gene segment. A rearrangement counted as productive if the CDR3 had no stop codons and remained in frame with V and J, and every other rearrangement counted as non-productive. Following IMGT convention, CDR3 was defined as the stretch from the second conserved V-encoded cysteine up to the conserved J-encoded phenylalanine. The earlier analysis of about 530 of the donors excluded any sequence lacking an unambiguous match to a single V gene segment. An earlier analysis of approximately 590 of the donors classified V segments as functional when productive rearrangements were above 56.7% and as segregating when the standard deviation between donors was above 5%. A statistical classification framework was built to diagnose cytomegalovirus status from the catalog of TCR beta chain sequences. In a later analysis, V and J genes were assigned by comparing TCR nucleotide sequences against IMGT/GENE-DB human TR gene sequences. The TCRdist pipeline was used in a later analysis to assign CDR3 sequences and most-parsimonious VDJ recombination scenarios. In a later analysis, each TCR beta chain was defined by its CDR3 amino acid sequence together with its V-gene family, and reads lacking a unique V-gene family were excluded. A later analysis removed 450 to 600 highly shared, low-generation-probability nucleotide sequences to deal with suspected cross-contamination and a sequencing artifact. In a later analysis, a clonal expansion index for each public chain was calculated from normalized within-repertoire ranks of inferred template counts. In a later analysis, generation probabilities were computed using a VDJ recombination model fitted to out-of-frame rearrangements, and the results were checked against IGoR. In a later analysis, hypergeometric tests were used to score TCR-TCR, TCR-HLA and TCR-CMV co-occurrence, with a repertoire-size bias correction applied to TCR pairs. A later analysis estimated false discovery rates by permuting HLA or CMV assignments 20 times. In a later analysis, co-occurring TCRs were grouped using DBSCAN, and TCRdist sequence similarity was added for clustering within HLA-allele-positive subsets. Co-occurrence clustering excluded repertoires with fewer than 30,000 or more than 120,000 public chains, plus five with anomalous nucleotide sharing. The immuneACCESS repertoire file appears here via TCRdb, limited to in-frame rearrangements. These files lack a portion of the clones; in checked studies, under half of the deficit traces to unresolved V genes, and the cause of the others is not known. From that table come the V and J calls and clone size; the DNA was used to work out D and trimming. This sample comprises some 150,000 clones, about 61% of them detected only once. Under 2.5% of the sample is held by the ten biggest clonotypes.

The CDR3 runs 16 amino acids, cysteine and phenylalanine included. Only the CDR3 DNA stays, 48 bases, in frame from base 1. CDR1 and CDR2 are drawn from the germline V gene (reference sequence): LNHDA, SQIVND. V is clipped by 3 bases and J by 4 bases, and the sequence between their germline boundaries is 18 bases long. The sequenced sample consisted of PBMCs. The chain was built from TRBV19 and TRBJ1-2; matching of 6 bases hints at TRBD1 as the D gene. The receptor was derived from a middle-aged woman in good health and CMV-seronegative. The CDR3 protein is CASSMTGGLHFYGYTF. The nucleotide sequence is TGTGCCAGTAGTATGACAGGCGGTCTCCATTTCTATGGCTACACCTTC.